Below, one T cell receptor beta chain is given with its context. The data were taken from a study of blood T cell repertoires in COVID-19. About the research overall: Donors in the United States, Italy and Spain gave samples during acute or convalescent COVID-19.

The CDR3 extends over 15 amino acids. Trimming took 5 bases from V and 0 from J; bases not matched to a gene: 6. Germline V gene lookup returns CDR1 MDHEN and CDR2 SYDVKM. Measured with immunoSEQ multiplex PCR; TCRdb has only the in-frame clones, and not every one. The table lists some 100,000 clones, about 86% of them singletons. Sequences were obtained from peripheral blood. The origin of this receptor is a human donor in a cohort sampled during active COVID-19. V gene TRBV28 combines with J gene TRBJ2-7; 8 bases fit TRBD1. CDR3 amino acids: CASSQPGQASYEQYF. The CDR3 coding sequence is TGTGCCAGCAGTCAACCGGGACAGGCCTCCTACGAGCAGTACTTC.